This T cell receptor (beta chain) was sequenced for a study of blood T cell repertoires in COVID-19. At the level of the study: The cDNA or gDNA used as material had been derived from T cells, B-cell-depleted T cells, or PBMCs.

Two negative PCRs, clearance, or symptom resolution were required of recovered Cohort 3 donors. The data were produced by immunoSEQ multiplex PCR, yet TCRdb's version contains in-frame clones alone and is incomplete. The sample lists over 150,000 clones; about 90% were seen once. The CDR3 contains 13 residues. Germline values: CDR1 KGHDR, CDR2 SFDVKD. The V end lost 3 bases, the J end lost 8 bases, and 12 bases lay between the germline ends. The V and J genes are TRBV24-1 and TRBJ1-2, with no clear D. Material for sequencing was PBMCs or T cells enriched from blood (not recorded which). The source of this sequence is a woman between 45 and 60 years old who had recovered from COVID-19. CDR3: CATSDTAAFGYTF. Here the CDR3 DNA reads TGTGCCACCAGTGATACTGCTGCGTTCGGCTACACCTTC.